One sample yielded the 23 T cell receptor beta chains listed below, sequenced in a study of neurological immune-mediated disorders. TCRdb called the 5' RACE reads again in MiXCR, with one record for every CDR3 protein. This repertoire shows around 66,000 distinct CDR3 sequences, 4.5% to 5.5% found once; its top ten account for about 2.2%. The sequenced material came from PBMCs. Every receptor here comes from a woman in her 70s with multiple sclerosis.

Many counts were recorded for this clonotype. The genes are TRBV5-1 and TRBJ2-5, with 8 bases aligning to TRBD1. Germline CDR1 reads SGHRS; CDR2 reads YFSETQ. With V trimmed by 4 bases and J by 5 bases, 7 bases remained unmatched. This CDR3 is built from 14 residues. CDR3 sequence (DNA): TGCGCCAGCAGCCCCCCAGGGGGCACGGAGACCCAGTACTTC. This gives the protein CASSPPGGTETQYF. The whole variable domain, remainder taken from reference TRBV5-1 and TRBJ2-5, is KAGVTQTPRYLIKTRGQQVTLSCSPISGHRSVSWYQQTPGQGLQFLFEYFSETQRNKGNFPGRFSGRQFSNSRSEMNVSTLELGDSALYLCASSPPGGTETQYFGPGTRLLVL.

This clonotype was detected many times. The V gene is TRBV6-6, the J gene TRBJ1-5, with D uncertain. Per germline, CDR1 MNHNY and CDR2 SVGAGI (reference sequence). The CDR3 totals 13 residues. Trimming shortened V by 6 bases and J by 4 bases, and 10 bases separated the two germline ends. CDR3 in DNA: TGTGCCAGCAGCTATCAGTTAAATCAGCCCCAGCATTTT. Protein sequence: CASSYQLNQPQHF.

This clonotype was recorded many times. The V call is TRBV11-2, the J call TRBJ2-7; TRBD2 matches at 8 bases. Germline V CDR1 and CDR2: SGHAT, FQNNGV. After removal of 5 bases from V and 2 bases from J, the junction contained 8 bases not matched to a gene. The CDR3 consists of 15 residues. The CDR3 DNA follows: TGTGCCAGCAGCCCCGGCGCGGGAGGCGCCTACGAGCAGTACTTC. This codes for CASSPGAGGAYEQYF.

The chain carries TRBV5-1 and TRBJ2-1; possibly TRBD1 for D (6 bases). V dropped 4 bases and J dropped 6 bases, with 8 bases sitting between them. Germline V gives CDR1 SGHRS, CDR2 YFSETQ. The CDR3 is 12 residues long. CDR3 amino acids: CASSEQGNEQFF. CDR3 in DNA: TGCGCCAGCAGCGAACAGGGCAATGAGCAGTTCTTC.

In regard to this clonotype: Since a much larger clone is just one base distant, this may be a read error. This likely comes from a read error, as the CDR3 has no conserved phenylalanine or tryptophan at its end. The CDR3 bases are TGTGCCAGCAGTACAGGGACTAGCGGCCATCAGGAGCTGTTTATT. Translated, it gives CASSTGTSGHQELFI. The chain has TRBV6-2 or TRBV6-3 and TRBJ2-2; 11 bases map to TRBD2. The CDR3 contains 15 residues. Germline V gene lookup returns CDR1 MNHEY and CDR2 SVGEGT. J was trimmed by 10 bases and V by 5 bases; bases with no gene match: 9.

The sample holds a few counts of this clonotype. The chain has TRBV7-2 and TRBJ2-7; TRBD2 is a possible D gene (5 bases). V shed 4 bases and J shed 4 bases, with 11 bases lying between them. CDR3 length equals 13 residues. The germline gives CDR1 SGHTA, CDR2 FQGNSA. The CDR3 DNA follows: TGTGCCAGCAGCTCCCAGAGGGAGTACGAGCAGTACTTC. Translated: CASSSQREYEQYF.

This clonotype has a count of ten or more. The genes are TRBV5-1 and TRBJ2-1; no reliable D call. The CDR3 has 14 amino acids. Germline lookup yields CDR1 SGHRS and CDR2 YFSETQ. V gave up 0 bases and J gave up 8 bases, with 12 bases separating them. CDR3: CASSLGRPLDEQFF. In DNA, the CDR3 is TGCGCCAGCAGCTTGGGGCGGCCGCTCGATGAGCAGTTCTTC.

This clonotype was seen a single time. With a much larger clone just one base away, this may be a read error. The CDR3 spells CASSLLSMDRNTGALFF. The CDR3 region has the DNA TGTGCCAGCAGTTTACTTTCGATGGACAGGAACACCGGGGCGCTGTTTTTT. The chain employs TRBV27 and TRBJ2-2, with 7 bases lining up with TRBD1. The CDR3 spans 17 residues. Germline V CDR1 and CDR2: MNHEY, SMNVEV (reference sequence).

This clonotype has a count of ten or more. CDR3 DNA: TGCAGTGCTACGACTAGCGGGAGGGTCAAAAGTTCCTACGAGCAGTACTTC. Its translation is CSATTSGRVKSSYEQYF. The chain uses TRBV20-1 and TRBJ2-7; 14 bases fit TRBD2. The V gene end was trimmed by 4 bases and the J gene end by 1 base; junction bases not matched to a gene: 9. The CDR3 contains 17 residues. CDR1 DFQATT and CDR2 SNEGSKA come from the germline V gene (reference sequence).

This clonotype occurred many times. The genes are TRBV2 and TRBJ1-2; TRBD1 is a possible D gene (6 bases). Germline lookup yields CDR1 SNHLY and CDR2 FYNNEI. CDR3 size: 18 residues. With 2 bases removed from V and 8 bases from J, the gap between germline ends came to 27 bases. DNA for the CDR3: TGTGCCAGCAGTGAAAGGATCTCGCTCATCTCCCCAGGGGACGGCTACACCTTC. It encodes CASSERISLISPGDGYTF.

The sample holds many counts of this clonotype. The rearrangement links TRBV27 to TRBJ2-3; 9 nucleotides align to TRBD2. The CDR3 contains 15 residues. Trimming at V came to 6 bases and at J to 4 bases, leaving 8 bases not matched to a gene. Germline V CDR1 and CDR2: MNHEY, SMNVEV (reference sequence). The CDR3 DNA reads as TGTGCCAGCAGCCCCGGGACTAGCAACGCAGATACGCAGTATTTT. This gives the protein CASSPGTSNADTQYF.

This clonotype has at least ten counts. The chain combines TRBV7-6 with TRBJ1-1; weak D call: TRBD1 (6 bases). CDR3 length: 18 amino acids. V lost 2 bases, J lost 0 bases, and 19 bases lay in between. CDR1 is SGHVS and CDR2 is FNYEAQ in the germline V gene. CDR3 DNA: TGTGCCAGCAGCTTAATGGGTTTCGGGGGCAGGATGAACACTGAAGCTTTCTTT. This gives the protein CASSLMGFGGRMNTEAFF. The complete variable domain, with remaining parts taken from reference TRBV7-6 and TRBJ1-1, reads GAGVSQSPRYKVTKRGQDVALRCDPISGHVSLYWYRQALGQGPEFLTYFNYEAQQDKSGLPNDRFSAERPEGSISTLTIQRTEQRDSAMYRCASSLMGFGGRMNTEAFFGQGTRLTVV.

The chain couples TRBV6-2 or TRBV6-3 to TRBJ1-1; tentative D call: TRBD1 (5 bases). The CDR3 has 16 amino acids. Germline V lookup: CDR1 MNHEY, CDR2 SVGEGT. Trimming took 6 bases from V and 3 from J, leaving 20 bases between them. DNA for the CDR3: TGTGCCAGCAGAACGCCCCTATCCAGGGTTGACACTGAAGCTTTCTTT. This encodes CASRTPLSRVDTEAFF.

The table lists this clonotype with many counts. The chain combines TRBV20-1 with TRBJ1-1; D is undetermined. CDR3 length equals 13 residues. V shed 2 bases and J shed 3 bases, with 10 bases lying between them. Germline V lookup: CDR1 DFQATT, CDR2 SNEGSKA (reference sequence). The CDR3 region is CSARPFGDTEAFF. CDR3 DNA: TGCAGTGCTAGACCTTTCGGGGACACTGAAGCTTTCTTT.

This clonotype was recorded at least ten times. This chain uses TRBV9 with TRBJ2-2, with D perhaps matching TRBD1 or TRBD2 (5 bases each). The CDR3 is 16 residues long. V was pared by 0 bases and J by 4 bases, with 13 bases between. Germline-derived CDR1 and CDR2 are SGDLS and YYNGEE. DNA of the CDR3: TGTGCCAGCAGCGTAGAAGGACGGGACGCCACCGGGGAGCTGTTTTTT. As protein: CASSVEGRDATGELFF. The full variable domain, its missing parts supplied by reference TRBV9 and TRBJ2-2, is DSGVTQTPKHLITATGQRVTLRCSPRSGDLSVYWYQQSLDQGLQFLIQYYNGEERAKGNILERFSAQQFPDLHSELNLSSLELGDSALYFCASSVEGRDATGELFFGEGSRLTVL.

Ten or more counts support this clonotype. The chain employs TRBV6-2 or TRBV6-3 and TRBJ2-3, with 8 bases aligning to TRBD2. V shed 7 bases, J shed 2 bases, and the junction held 5 bases outside the gene matches. CDR1 and CDR2 from the germline V gene are MNHEY and SVGEGT. The CDR3 runs 14 residues. The chain's CDR3 is CASTIAGITDTQYF. In nucleotides, the CDR3 is TGTGCCAGCACCATAGCGGGGATCACAGATACGCAGTATTTT.

This clonotype was detected only once. The conserved phenylalanine or tryptophan is not found at the CDR3 terminus, so this likely reflects a read error. This sequence joins TRBV11-2 and TRBJ2-3; 7 nucleotides line up with TRBD2. Germline CDR1 is SGHAT and CDR2 is FQNNGV. V dropped 3 bases and J dropped 4; count of bases not matched to a gene: 1. The CDR3 loop spans 13 amino acids. The CDR3 nucleotides are TGTGCCAGCAGCTTTCGGGGGGCAGATACGCAGTATCTT. Its translation is CASSFRGADTQYL.

The sample holds many counts of this clonotype. The genes are TRBV5-1 and TRBJ2-1; no reliable D call. CDR1 and CDR2 (germline): SGHRS, YFSETQ. The CDR3 contains 13 residues. V dropped 4 bases and J dropped 9 bases, with 14 bases sitting between them. For the CDR3, the DNA is TGCGCCAGCAGCGTCTCCCAATCGGGTGAGCAGTTCTTC. It specifies CASSVSQSGEQFF.

This clonotype was detected ten times or more. The chain couples TRBV5-1 to TRBJ2-3; D possibly corresponds to TRBD2 (7 bases). This CDR3 is built from 15 residues. Germline lookup yields CDR1 SGHRS and CDR2 YFSETQ. V lost 0 bases, J lost 6 bases, and 14 bases lay in between. Written as DNA, the CDR3 is TGCGCCAGCAGCTTGGATCCCGGGGGGCTGGATACGCAGTATTTT. It codes for CASSLDPGGLDTQYF.

This clonotype was counted many times. This chain joins TRBV29-1 and TRBJ2-1, with 9 bases matching TRBD2. This CDR3 contains 17 residues. Losses at the gene ends were 3 bases for V and 3 bases for J; bases not matched to a gene: 12. Germline V CDR1 and CDR2: SQVTM, ANQGSEA. CDR3 amino acids: CSVEPLSGTSSYNEQFF. The CDR3 nucleotides read TGCAGCGTTGAGCCGTTATCCGGGACTAGCAGCTACAATGAGCAGTTCTTC.

This clonotype was seen more than once but under ten times. A much larger clone sits a single nucleotide away, making a read error possible. The rearrangement links TRBV6-5 to TRBJ2-2; D tentatively reads TRBD1 or TRBD2 (6 bases each). Germline V gives CDR1 MNHEY, CDR2 SVGAGI. The V gene lost 6 bases and the J gene lost 7 bases, with 18 bases spanning the gap. This CDR3 has 15 amino acids. CDR3 region: CASRQGLQSNGELFF. DNA of the CDR3: TGTGCCAGCAGACAGGGACTCCAATCCAACGGGGAGCTGTTTTTT.

The table lists this clonotype with many counts. The chain carries TRBV9 and TRBJ2-3; 8 bases fit TRBD2. J gave up 3 bases and V 2 bases, and 5 bases lay outside the gene matches. This CDR3 has 15 residues. Germline lookup yields CDR1 SGDLS and CDR2 YYNGEE. The CDR3 here is CASSVTAGETDTQYF. In DNA, the CDR3 is TGTGCCAGCAGCGTCACAGCGGGAGAAACAGATACGCAGTATTTT.

In this sample, this clonotype turned up many times. The chain has TRBV5-1 and TRBJ2-1; D gene unclear. The V end lost 1 base, the J end lost 4 bases, and 6 bases lay between the germline ends. Germline values: CDR1 SGHRS, CDR2 YFSETQ. The CDR3 runs 13 residues. CDR3 coding DNA: TGCGCCAGCAGCTTGAGGCCTTACAATGAGCAGTTCTTC. Amino acids: CASSLRPYNEQFF. Full variable domain (rest looked up from reference TRBV5-1 and TRBJ2-1): KAGVTQTPRYLIKTRGQQVTLSCSPISGHRSVSWYQQTPGQGLQFLFEYFSETQRNKGNFPGRFSGRQFSNSRSEMNVSTLELGDSALYLCASSLRPYNEQFFGPGTRLTVL.